Listed here are 21 T cell receptor beta chains from one sample, sequenced in a study of cytomegalovirus exposure and HLA in healthy donors. The PCR used 60 Vbeta and 13 Jbeta primers. TCRdb's copy holds only in-frame clones and misses some; the assay was immunoSEQ multiplex PCR. This table has approximately 200,000 clones, 74% appearing once. Sequenced material: PBMCs. The receptors stem from a woman in her twenties or thirties in good health and CMV-seropositive.

With respect to this clone: Other DNA sequences in the sample encode the same CDR3. The chain uses TRBV6-5 and TRBJ2-2; TRBD2 matches at 10 bases. The CDR3 totals 15 residues. Per the germline V gene, CDR1 is MNHEY and CDR2 is SVGAGI. V lost 5 bases, J lost 1 base, and 1 base stayed unmatched. The chain's CDR3 is CASSRLAGNTGELFF. The CDR3 nucleotides are TGTGCCAGCAGTCGACTAGCGGGGAACACCGGGGAGCTGTTTTTT.

In DNA form, the CDR3 reads TGCGCCAGCAGCGCCGGGACTAGCGGAAAGAGCTCCTACAATGAGCAGTTCTTC. This sequence encodes CASSAGTSGKSSYNEQFF. The chain couples TRBV5-1 to TRBJ2-1; 11 bases fit TRBD2. V lost 4 bases to trimming and J lost 0 bases; unmatched junction nucleotides: 9. This CDR3 has 18 amino acids. CDR1 is SGHRS and CDR2 is YFSETQ in the germline V gene.

The rearrangement links TRBV4-2 to TRBJ2-5; TRBD2 agrees at 7 bases. The J call may be mistaken, given a closer DNA end match to TRBJ2-7. Germline V gene lookup returns CDR1 LGHNA and CDR2 YNFKEQ. This CDR3 is 17 amino acids long. CDR3 sequence (DNA): TGTGCCAGCAGCCAAGGACTAGCTGAAGTTACCGGGGGCGAGCAGTACTTC. It yields the protein CASSQGLAEVTGGEQYF.

The chain joins TRBV7-9 to TRBJ1-3, with D maybe TRBD1 (6 bases). Germline values: CDR1 SEHNR, CDR2 FQNEAQ (reference sequence). V lost 4 bases and J 0 bases, leaving 13 bases between the germline ends. The CDR3 length is 16 residues. The CDR3 reads CASSSTNRDSGNTIYF. Written as DNA, the CDR3 is TGTGCCAGCAGCTCCACAAACAGGGACTCTGGAAACACCATATATTTT.

This chain connects TRBV19 to TRBJ1-5; TRBD1 matches 11 bases. Germline loops: CDR1 LNHDA, CDR2 SQIVND (reference sequence). Unmatched junction bases numbered 4, after V lost 5 bases and J lost 7 bases. CDR3 length: 14 residues. CDR3 residues: CASSSGQGAQPQHF. CDR3 nucleotide sequence: TGTGCCAGTAGTTCCGGACAGGGGGCCCAGCCCCAGCATTTT.

This chain connects TRBV28 to TRBJ2-1; tentatively, D is TRBD1 (5 bases). V dropped 1 base and J dropped 2 bases, with 15 bases sitting between them. CDR3 size: 17 residues. Germline CDR1 is MDHEN and CDR2 is SYDVKM. CDR3 coding DNA: TGTGCCAGCAGTTTATTATCAGGGCTCCTTACCTACAATGAGCAGTTCTTC. Translating it yields CASSLLSGLLTYNEQFF.

V gene TRBV19 combines with J gene TRBJ2-1; 7 nucleotides align to TRBD1. V dropped 4 bases and J dropped 0; count of bases not matched to a gene: 3. This CDR3 is built from 15 residues. CDR1 and CDR2 from the germline V gene are LNHDA and SQIVND (reference sequence). The CDR3 DNA follows: TGTGCCAGTAGTACCGGGGACAGCTCCTACAATGAGCAGTTCTTC. It specifies CASSTGDSSYNEQFF.

V usage is TRBV27 and J usage is TRBJ2-2, with a tentative D call TRBD2 (6 bases). The CDR3 loop spans 13 amino acids. V lost 5 bases, J lost 9 bases, and 13 bases lay in between. Germline V gene data show CDR1 as MNHEY and CDR2 as SMNVEV (reference sequence). CDR3 nucleotide sequence: TGTGCCAGCAGTCCTACTAGCTACAGGGAGCTGTTTTTT. Translated, it gives CASSPTSYRELFF.

On this clone itself: This specimen includes other DNA sequences encoding the same CDR3. The CDR3 here is CASSLGTAGEQYF. CDR3 sequence (DNA): TGCGCCAGCAGCTTGGGAACAGCGGGAGAGCAGTACTTC. V usage is TRBV5-1 and J usage is TRBJ2-7, with 7 bases identical to TRBD2. Germline lookup yields CDR1 SGHRS and CDR2 YFSETQ. The trim removed 0 bases at V and 7 bases at J, leaving 4 bases unmatched. The CDR3 contains 13 residues.

V is TRBV6-1 and J is TRBJ1-1; 7 bases align to TRBD1. With 4 bases clipped from V and 1 base from J, the junction kept 3 bases outside the gene matches. Germline V CDR1 and CDR2: MNHNS, SASEGT. The CDR3 is 14 residues long. The CDR3 spells CASSAGQANTEAFF. CDR3 coding DNA: TGTGCCAGCAGTGCCGGACAGGCGAACACTGAAGCTTTCTTT.

The chain recombines TRBV5-4 with TRBJ1-2; no firm D call. The ends were cut back, 1 base at V and 4 bases at J, with 11 bases in the middle. CDR1 is SGHNT, CDR2 YYREEE, per germline (reference sequence). CDR3 length: 14 residues. The chain's CDR3 is CASSLHGLTYGYTF. Here the CDR3 DNA reads TGTGCCAGCAGCTTGCACGGTTTAACCTATGGCTACACCTTC.

Here the CDR3 reads CASSQELSGNYEQYF. The DNA for the CDR3 is TGCGCCAGCAGCCAAGAACTTAGCGGGAACTACGAGCAGTACTTC. The chain links TRBV4-1 to TRBJ2-7; 8 bases are shared with TRBD2. This CDR3 comprises 15 residues. With 0 bases clipped from V and 3 bases from J, the junction kept 4 bases outside the gene matches. Germline V gene sequence: CDR1 MGHRA, CDR2 YSYEKL.

The V gene is TRBV6-5, the J gene TRBJ2-5, with 8 bases matching TRBD1. The DNA matches TRBJ2-7 better at its end, which makes the J call doubtful. This CDR3 is 13 amino acids long. The germline V gene has CDR1 MNHEY and CDR2 SVGAGI. This CDR3 is CASSWQGAHEQYF. CDR3 nucleotide sequence: TGTGCCAGCAGTTGGCAGGGGGCCCACGAGCAGTACTTC.

This chain links TRBV7-7 with TRBJ2-3; tentative D call: TRBD2 (6 bases). Per germline, CDR1 SSHAT and CDR2 FNYEAQ (reference sequence). The V and J ends lost 5 bases and 5 bases respectively, with 14 bases between them. The CDR3 consists of 14 residues. Written as DNA, the CDR3 is TGTGCCAGCAGCGTCAGGGAGGTGCAAGATACGCAGTATTTT. Its translation is CASSVREVQDTQYF.

The chain recombines TRBV5-1 with TRBJ1-6, with D unclear. The germline V and J ends were trimmed by 0 bases and 7 bases, with 11 bases remaining between them. Germline V gene lookup returns CDR1 SGHRS and CDR2 YFSETQ. CDR3 length equals 15 residues. CDR3 amino acids: CASSLGFGINSPLHF. The DNA of the CDR3 is TGCGCCAGCAGCTTGGGTTTCGGGATCAATTCACCCCTCCACTTT.

A single count supports this clone. V and J are TRBV5-1 and TRBJ1-1, with D maybe TRBD1 (5 bases). Germline V lookup: CDR1 SGHRS, CDR2 YFSETQ. The germline V and J ends were trimmed by 2 bases and 4 bases, with 9 bases remaining between them. The CDR3 is made up of 13 amino acids. Here the CDR3 reads CASSFGQITEAFF. The CDR3 region has the DNA TGCGCCAGCAGCTTTGGACAAATCACTGAAGCTTTCTTT.

This clone was observed once. This rearrangement joins TRBV19 to TRBJ1-5; D is possibly TRBD1 (6 bases). The ends were cut back, 4 bases at V and 7 bases at J, with 17 bases in the middle. CDR1 is LNHDA and CDR2 is SQIVND in the germline V gene (reference sequence). The CDR3 spans 15 residues. The CDR3 bases are TGTGCCAGTAGTAATCCCTCGGGGGGCAGACAGCCCCAGCATTTT. This codes for CASSNPSGGRQPQHF.

This clone was counted a few times. V is TRBV19 and J is TRBJ2-7, with 9 bases lining up with TRBD2. Germline lookup yields CDR1 LNHDA and CDR2 SQIVND (reference sequence). Germline trimming cut 6 bases from V and 1 base from J; bases unmatched to any gene: 10. The CDR3 is 16 amino acids. CDR3 amino acids: CASRSSGSPRSYEQYF. Written as DNA, the CDR3 is TGTGCCAGTAGAAGTAGCGGGAGCCCCCGGTCCTACGAGCAGTACTTC.

The chain carries TRBV11-2 and TRBJ1-1; TRBD1 might be the D (5 bases). CDR3 length: 13 residues. Per germline, CDR1 SGHAT and CDR2 FQNNGV. The V end lost 3 bases, the J end lost 6 bases, and 11 bases lay between the germline ends. CDR3 nucleotide sequence: TGTGCCAGCAGCTTTCAGGGAAGCGCTGAAGCTTTCTTT. It encodes CASSFQGSAEAFF.

Concerning this clone itself: Other nucleotide sequences in the sample specify the same CDR3. The gene calls are TRBV7-9 and TRBJ1-2, with no clear D. Germline V gene sequence: CDR1 SEHNR, CDR2 FQNEAQ (reference sequence). The CDR3 runs 14 residues. Deletions cut 6 bases from V and 8 bases from J, with 19 bases between. The CDR3 region has the DNA TGTGCCAGCAGTTCTAAGGCGGCACCTTGGGGCTACACCTTC. The encoded protein is CASSSKAAPWGYTF.

The V call is TRBV6-5, the J call TRBJ1-5, with 10 bases lining up with TRBD1. This CDR3 spans 15 amino acids. Germline V gives CDR1 MNHEY, CDR2 SVGAGI. With 6 bases clipped from V and 1 base from J, the junction kept 3 bases outside the gene matches. Here the CDR3 reads CASRPDRGSNQPQHF. CDR3 nucleotides: TGTGCCAGCAGACCGGACAGGGGGAGCAATCAGCCCCAGCATTTT.